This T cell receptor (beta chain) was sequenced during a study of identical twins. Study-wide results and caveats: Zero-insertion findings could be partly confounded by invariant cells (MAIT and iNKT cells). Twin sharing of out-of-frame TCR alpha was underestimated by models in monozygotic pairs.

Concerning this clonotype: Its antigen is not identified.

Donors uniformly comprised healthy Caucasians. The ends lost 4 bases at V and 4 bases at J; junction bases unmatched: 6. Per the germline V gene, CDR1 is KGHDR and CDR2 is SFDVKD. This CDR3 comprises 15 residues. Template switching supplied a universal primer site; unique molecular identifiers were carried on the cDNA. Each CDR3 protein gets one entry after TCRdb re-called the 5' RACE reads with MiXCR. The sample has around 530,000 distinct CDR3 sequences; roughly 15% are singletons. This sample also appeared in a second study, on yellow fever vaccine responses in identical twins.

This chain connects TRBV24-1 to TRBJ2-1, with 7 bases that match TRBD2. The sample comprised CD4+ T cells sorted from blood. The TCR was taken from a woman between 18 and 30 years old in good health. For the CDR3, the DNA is TGTGCCACCAGTGAGGGGGGGAGAGCATACAATGAGCAGTTCTTC. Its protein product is CATSEGGRAYNEQFF.